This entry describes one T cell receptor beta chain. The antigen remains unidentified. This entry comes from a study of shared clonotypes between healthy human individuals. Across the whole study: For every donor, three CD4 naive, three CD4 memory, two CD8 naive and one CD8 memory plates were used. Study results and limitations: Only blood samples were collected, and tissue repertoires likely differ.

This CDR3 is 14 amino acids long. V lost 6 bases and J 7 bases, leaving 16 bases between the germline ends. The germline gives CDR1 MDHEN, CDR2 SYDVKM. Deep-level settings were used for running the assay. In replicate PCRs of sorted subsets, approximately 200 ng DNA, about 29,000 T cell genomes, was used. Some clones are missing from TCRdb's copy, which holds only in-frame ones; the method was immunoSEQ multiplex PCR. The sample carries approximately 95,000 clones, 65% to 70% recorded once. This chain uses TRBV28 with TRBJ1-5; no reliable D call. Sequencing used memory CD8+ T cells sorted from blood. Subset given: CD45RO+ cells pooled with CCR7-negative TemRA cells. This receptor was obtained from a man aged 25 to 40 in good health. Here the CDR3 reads CASRPRVTRQPQHF. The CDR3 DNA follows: TGTGCCAGCAGACCCCGGGTAACACGACAGCCCCAGCATTTT. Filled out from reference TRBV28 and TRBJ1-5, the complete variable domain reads DVKVTQSSRYLVKRTGEKVFLECVQDMDHENMFWYRQDPGLGLRLIYFSYDVKMKEKGDIPEGYSVSREKKERFSLILESASTNQTSMYLCASRPRVTRQPQHFGDGTRLSIL.